This entry lists 11 T cell receptor beta chains sequenced from one sample in a study of T cell clones after liver transplantation. The assay was immunoSEQ multiplex PCR, and TCRdb's table has in-frame clones only and misses some. The sample consists of roughly 55,000 clones, over 65% of them appearing once. Sample: CD4+ T cells from blood, taken 52 to 60 months after liver transplant. Source of these receptors: a human patient who received a liver transplant. Some of the T cells might come from the graft donor.

The chain links TRBV28 to TRBJ1-1; no reliable D call. V dropped 9 bases and J dropped 2 bases, with 7 bases sitting between them. The CDR3 runs to 11 residues. Looked up from germline, CDR1 is MDHEN and CDR2 is SYDVKM. CDR3 in DNA: TGTGCCAGTACCAGAAACACTGAAGCTTTCTTT. Amino acid sequence: CASTRNTEAFF.

The chain uses TRBV5-4 and TRBJ2-1; weak D call: TRBD2 (6 bases). The V end was cut by 0 bases, the J end by 4 bases, with 14 bases between. The germline V gene has CDR1 SGHNT and CDR2 YYREEE (reference sequence). CDR3 size: 16 residues. In nucleotides, the CDR3 is TGTGCCAGCAGCTTGGTCCGGGGGATAATATACAATGAGCAGTTCTTC. This encodes CASSLVRGIIYNEQFF. Filled out from reference TRBV5-4 and TRBJ2-1, the complete variable domain reads ETGVTQSPTHLIKTRGQQVTLRCSSQSGHNTVSWYQQALGQGPQFIFQYYREEENGRGNFPPRFSGLQFPNYSSELNVNALELDDSALYLCASSLVRGIIYNEQFFGPGTRLTVL.

V usage is TRBV15 and J usage is TRBJ2-1; 16 bases agree with TRBD2. The CDR3 consists of 20 residues. Germline V gene data show CDR1 as LNHNV and CDR2 as YYDKDF (reference sequence). The V and J ends lost 5 bases and 7 bases, in that order; junction bases with no gene match: 17. The CDR3 nucleotides are TGTGCCACCAGCCGCCGGGGGACTAGCGGGGGGGCATGGAGTGGTAATGAGCAGTTCTTC. It encodes CATSRRGTSGGAWSGNEQFF.

The chain is built from TRBV7-2 and TRBJ2-3; D might be TRBD1 (5 bases). V lost 0 bases and J lost 2, with 9 bases in between. The CDR3 sequence is 15 residues long. Germline assignment: CDR1 SGHTA and CDR2 FQGNSA. CDR3 nucleotides: TGTGCCAGCAGCTTAGCGGACATATACACAGATACGCAGTATTTT. Residues: CASSLADIYTDTQYF.

The J gene is TRBJ2-1, the V gene TRBV6-5, with D uncertain. V shed 3 bases and J shed 0 bases, with 6 bases lying between them. CDR1 is MNHEY and CDR2 is SVGAGI in the germline V gene. This CDR3 has 14 residues. The CDR3 reads CASSYRYSYNEQFF. The CDR3 DNA follows: TGTGCCAGCAGTTATAGGTACTCCTACAATGAGCAGTTCTTC.

The chain is built from TRBV7-2 and TRBJ2-7, with no clear D. CDR1 SGHTA and CDR2 FQGNSA come from the germline V gene. CDR3 size: 14 residues. V lost 5 bases and J 0 bases, leaving 11 bases between the germline ends. The CDR3 sequence is CASSGRTDSYEQYF. CDR3 in DNA: TGTGCCAGCAGCGGTAGGACCGACTCCTACGAGCAGTACTTC.

This chain connects TRBV18 to TRBJ2-7; TRBD1 is a possible D gene (6 bases). Trimming removed 2 bases at V and 3 bases at J, with 11 bases between. Germline CDR1 is KGHSH and CDR2 is LQKENI. The CDR3 contains 14 residues. This chain's CDR3 is CASSPNLDSYEQYF. CDR3 DNA: TGTGCCAGCTCACCAAATCTGGACAGCTACGAGCAGTACTTC.

The genes are TRBV30 and TRBJ2-6; no clear D gene. The CDR3 contains 14 residues. Germline V gene lookup returns CDR1 GTSNPN and CDR2 SVGIG (reference sequence). The V end lost 2 bases, the J end lost 0 bases, and 5 bases lay between the germline ends. The CDR3 DNA follows: TGTGCCTGGAGTCGGGCCTCTGGGGCCAACGTCCTGACTTTC. Residues: CAWSRASGANVLTF. Using reference TRBV30 and TRBJ2-6 for the parts outside the CDR3, the full variable domain is SQTIHQWPATLVQPVGSPLSLECTVEGTSNPNLYWYRQAAGRGLQLLFYSVGIGQISSEVPQNLSASRPQDRQFILSSKKLLLSDSGFYLCAWSRASGANVLTFGAGSRLTVL.

The CDR3 spells CASSVLGSGGNNEQFF. The CDR3 DNA is TGTGCCAGTAGTGTCTTAGGAAGCGGGGGAAACAATGAGCAGTTCTTC. The V and J genes are TRBV19 and TRBJ2-1, with TRBD2 matching over 8 bases. From germline, CDR1 is LNHDA and CDR2 SQIVND (reference sequence). J gave up 5 bases and V 5 bases, and 11 bases lay outside the gene matches. The CDR3 loop spans 16 amino acids.

The CDR3 DNA follows: TGTGCCAGCAGTTTAAATGGTGGGACAGGGGGTAGGGAGACCCAGTACTTC. Encoded protein: CASSLNGGTGGRETQYF. This chain joins TRBV27 and TRBJ2-5; 11 nucleotides align to TRBD1. From germline, CDR1 is MNHEY and CDR2 SMNVEV (reference sequence). The CDR3 covers 17 residues. With 2 bases clipped from V and 5 bases from J, the junction kept 10 bases outside the gene matches.

The table lists this clone with a count of one. The chain joins TRBV11-2 to TRBJ2-1; perhaps TRBD2 as D (5 bases). Trimming took off 3 bases at V and 7 bases at J, with 7 bases between the two ends. This CDR3 contains 12 residues. Per germline, CDR1 SGHAT and CDR2 FQNNGV. CDR3 sequence (DNA): TGTGCCAGCAGCTTCTCGGGGAATGAGCAGTTCTTC. Its translation is CASSFSGNEQFF.